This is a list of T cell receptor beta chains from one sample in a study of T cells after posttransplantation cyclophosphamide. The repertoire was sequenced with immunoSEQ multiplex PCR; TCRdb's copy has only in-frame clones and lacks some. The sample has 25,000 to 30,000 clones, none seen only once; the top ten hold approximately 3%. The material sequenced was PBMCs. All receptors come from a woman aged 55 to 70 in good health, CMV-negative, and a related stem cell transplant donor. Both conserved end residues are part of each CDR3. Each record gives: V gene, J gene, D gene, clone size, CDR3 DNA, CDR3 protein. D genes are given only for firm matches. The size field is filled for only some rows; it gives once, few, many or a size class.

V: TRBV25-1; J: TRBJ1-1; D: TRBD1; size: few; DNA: TGTGCCAGCAGGCACAGGGGGCAAGGAACTGAAGCTTTCTTT; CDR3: CASRHRGQGTEAFF
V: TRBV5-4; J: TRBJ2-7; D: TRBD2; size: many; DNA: TGTGCCAGCAGCTTGGAGCTAGCGGGAGGCGAGCAGTACTTC; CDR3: CASSLELAGGEQYF
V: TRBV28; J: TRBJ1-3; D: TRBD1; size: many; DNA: TGTGCCAGCAGTCCGACAGGGATCGGAAACAGCATATATTTT; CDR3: CASSPTGIGNSIYF
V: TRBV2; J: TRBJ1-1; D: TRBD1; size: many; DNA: TGTGCCAGCACGGGACAGGGTTACACTGAAGCTTTCTTT; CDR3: CASTGQGYTEAFF
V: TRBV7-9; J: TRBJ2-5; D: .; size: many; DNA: TGTGCCAGCAGCTCTGGGGGCTTGAGGGCAGAGACCCAGTACTTC; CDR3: CASSSGGLRAETQYF
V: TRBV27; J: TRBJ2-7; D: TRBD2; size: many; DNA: TGTGCCAGCAGTTTTGTGTCTAGCGGGAGGTGGGAGCAGTACTTC; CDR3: CASSFVSSGRWEQYF
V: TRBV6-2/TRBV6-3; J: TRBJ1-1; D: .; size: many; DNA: TGTGCCAGCAGTTACGGGGGGTCGAACACTGAAGCTTTCTTT; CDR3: CASSYGGSNTEAFF
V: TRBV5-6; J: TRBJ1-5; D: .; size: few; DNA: TGTGCCAGCAGCCATGGGGGGGTAAGGCAGCCCCAGCATTTT; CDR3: CASSHGGVRQPQHF
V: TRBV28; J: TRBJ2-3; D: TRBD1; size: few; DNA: TGTGCCAGCTCTTGGGGAGGACAGGGGTATTTCACAGATACGCAGTATTTT; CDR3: CASSWGGQGYFTDTQYF
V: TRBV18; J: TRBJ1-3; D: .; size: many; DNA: TGTGCCAGCTCACCACAGGGCCGCTCTGGAAACACCATATATTTT; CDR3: CASSPQGRSGNTIYF
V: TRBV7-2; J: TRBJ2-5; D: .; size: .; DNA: TGTGCCAGCAGCCCGTCCCCTTTCGGGGGCCAAGAGACCCAGTACTTC; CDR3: CASSPSPFGGQETQYF
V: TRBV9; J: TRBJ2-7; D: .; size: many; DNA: TGTGCCAGCAGCGCCTGGGGGGATTCCTCCTACGAGCAGTACTTC; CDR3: CASSAWGDSSYEQYF
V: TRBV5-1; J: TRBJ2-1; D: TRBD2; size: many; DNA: TGCGCCAGCAGCCTGGTTGGGACTAGCGACGTCTACAATGAGCAGTTCTTC; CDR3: CASSLVGTSDVYNEQFF
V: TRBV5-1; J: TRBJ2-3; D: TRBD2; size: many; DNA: TGCGCCAGCAGCTTCCGCGGGGGGCCCTCAGATACGCAGTATTTT; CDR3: CASSFRGGPSDTQYF
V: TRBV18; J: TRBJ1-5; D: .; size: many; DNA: TGTGCCAGCAGCCCTGGGGCAGATAGCAATCAGCCCCAGCATTTT; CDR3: CASSPGADSNQPQHF
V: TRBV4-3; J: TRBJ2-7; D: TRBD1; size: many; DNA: TGCGCCAGCAGCCCACAGACAGGGGGCTACGAGCAGTACTTC; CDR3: CASSPQTGGYEQYF
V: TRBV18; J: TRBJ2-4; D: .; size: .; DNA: TGTGCCAGCTCACAGCTGGACAGCCTAGCCAAAAACATTCAGTACTTC; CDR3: CASSQLDSLAKNIQYF
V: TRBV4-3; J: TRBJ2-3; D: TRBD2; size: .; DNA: TGCGCCAGCAGCCAAGATCTAGCGGGGGGGTTAGATACGCAGTATTTT; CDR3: CASSQDLAGGLDTQYF
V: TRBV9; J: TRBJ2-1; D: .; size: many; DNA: TGTGCCAGCTCCCATCTCACGGGGGGCGGGAGTGAACGAGGTGAGCAGTTCTTC; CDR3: CASSHLTGGGSERGEQFF
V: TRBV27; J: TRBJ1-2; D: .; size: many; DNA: TGTGCCAGCAGTCCCCGGACCGGGGGGGGCTACACCTTC; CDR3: CASSPRTGGGYTF
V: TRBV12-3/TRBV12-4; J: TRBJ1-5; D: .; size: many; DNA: TGTGCCAGCAGTTTAGCGCGGGGGGGACTCATTAATCAGCCCCAGCATTTT; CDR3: CASSLARGGLINQPQHF
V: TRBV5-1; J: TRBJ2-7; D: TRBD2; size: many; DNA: TGCGCCAGCAGCTCCCGGACTAGCGAGGGAGCGGAGCAGTACTTC; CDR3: CASSSRTSEGAEQYF
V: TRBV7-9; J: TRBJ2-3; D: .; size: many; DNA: TGTGCCAGCAGCTTAGGGGGAGGGGGGGCAGATACGCAGTATTTT; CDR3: CASSLGGGGADTQYF
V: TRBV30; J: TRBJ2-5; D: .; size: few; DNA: TGTGCCTGGAGTGGCCAGGGCCGGGCGGAGACCCAGTACTTC; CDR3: CAWSGQGRAETQYF
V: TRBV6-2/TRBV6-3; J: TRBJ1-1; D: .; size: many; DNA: TGTGCCAGCAGTTTGACAGTGAACACTGAAGCTTTCTTT; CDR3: CASSLTVNTEAFF
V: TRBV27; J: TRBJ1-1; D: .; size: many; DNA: TGTGCCAGCATCCGGAACACTGAAGCTTTCTTT; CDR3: CASIRNTEAFF
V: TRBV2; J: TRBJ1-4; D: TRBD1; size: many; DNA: TGTGCCAGCAGTCCAGGACAGGGGGGAAGTGGCGAAAAACTGTTTTTT; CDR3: CASSPGQGGSGEKLFF
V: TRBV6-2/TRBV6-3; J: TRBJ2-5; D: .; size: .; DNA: TGTGCCAGCAGCTACTCCCGGGACTGGCAAGAGACCCAGTACTTC; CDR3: CASSYSRDWQETQYF
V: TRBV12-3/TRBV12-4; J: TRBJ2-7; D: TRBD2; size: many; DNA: TGTGCCAGCAGTTTAAGGACTAGCTCCTACGAGCAGTACTTC; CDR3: CASSLRTSSYEQYF
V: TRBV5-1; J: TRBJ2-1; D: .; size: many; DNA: TGCGCCAGCAGCTCCAGCCTAGGACTCAATCAGTTCTTC; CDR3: CASSSSLGLNQFF
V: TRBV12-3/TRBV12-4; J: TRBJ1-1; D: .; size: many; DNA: TGTGCCAGCAGTTTGAAAGGGAACACTGAAGCTTTCTTT; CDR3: CASSLKGNTEAFF
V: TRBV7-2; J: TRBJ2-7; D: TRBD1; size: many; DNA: TGTGCCAGCAGCCTAGAATCGGGACAGGTTGTGTACGAGCAGTACTTC; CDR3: CASSLESGQVVYEQYF
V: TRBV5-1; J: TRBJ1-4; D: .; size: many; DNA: TGCGCCAGCAGCTTCGGCGGAAACTTCATCACAACTAATGAAAAACTGTTTTTT; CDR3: CASSFGGNFITTNEKLFF
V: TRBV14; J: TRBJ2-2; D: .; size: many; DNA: TGTGCCAGCAGCCCGACAGGCTCGGGGGAGCTGTTTTTT; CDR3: CASSPTGSGELFF
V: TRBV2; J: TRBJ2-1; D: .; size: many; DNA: TGTGCCAGCAGTGAAGCGAGGAAGGGGTCGGGCTCCTACAATGAGCAGTTCTTC; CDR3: CASSEARKGSGSYNEQFF
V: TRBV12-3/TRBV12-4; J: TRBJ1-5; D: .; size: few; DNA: TGTGCCAGCAGTCCAGGCAAAGGGGGGGGCAATCAGCCCCAGCATTTT; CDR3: CASSPGKGGGNQPQHF
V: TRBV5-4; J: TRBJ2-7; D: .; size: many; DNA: TGTGCCTACCAGGGTCCACCGGGTGACGAGCAGTACTTC; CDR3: CAYQGPPGDEQYF
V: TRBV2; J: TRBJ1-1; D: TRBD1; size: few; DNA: TGTGCCAGCAGTGGCAGGGGGCTCGCTGAAGCTTTCTTT; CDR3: CASSGRGLAEAFF
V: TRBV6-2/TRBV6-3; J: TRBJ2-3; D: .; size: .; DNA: TGTGCCAGCAGTTCGCCTCGGGCGGGGGCCAGCCCAGATACGCAGTATTTT; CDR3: CASSSPRAGASPDTQYF
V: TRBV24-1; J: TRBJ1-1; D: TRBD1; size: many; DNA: TGTGCCACCAGAGGACAGGGGGATACTGAAGCTTTCTTT; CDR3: CATRGQGDTEAFF
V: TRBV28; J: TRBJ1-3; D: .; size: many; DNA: TGTGCCAGCAGCCGTTACTCTGGAAACACCATATATTTT; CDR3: CASSRYSGNTIYF
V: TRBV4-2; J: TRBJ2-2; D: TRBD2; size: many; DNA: TGTGCCAGCAGCCAAGACGCGGGAGGGTTTACCGGGGAGCTGTTTTTT; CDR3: CASSQDAGGFTGELFF
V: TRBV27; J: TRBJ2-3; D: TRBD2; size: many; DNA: TGTGCCAGCAGGGGACTAGCGGGAAACACAGATACGCAGTATTTT; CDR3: CASRGLAGNTDTQYF
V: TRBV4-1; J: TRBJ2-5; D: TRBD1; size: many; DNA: TGCGCCAGCAGCCCGAGACAGGGTTCATGGCAAGAGACCCAGTACTTC; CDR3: CASSPRQGSWQETQYF
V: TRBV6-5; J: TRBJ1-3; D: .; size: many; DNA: TGTGCCAGCAGTTCAACCGGGACAGGAAACACCATATATTTT; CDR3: CASSSTGTGNTIYF
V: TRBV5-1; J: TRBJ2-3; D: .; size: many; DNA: TGCGCCAGCAGCTTTAAGGGTGAGGCAGATACGCAGTATTTT; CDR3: CASSFKGEADTQYF
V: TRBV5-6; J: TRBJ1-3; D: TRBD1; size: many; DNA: TGTGCCAGCAGCCTCTACGGGACAGGGGAAAACACCATATATTTT; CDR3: CASSLYGTGENTIYF
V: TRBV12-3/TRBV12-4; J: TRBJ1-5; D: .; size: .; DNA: TGTGCCAGCAGTTTAGGGGGCATCAGCAATCAGCCCCAGCATTTT; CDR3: CASSLGGISNQPQHF
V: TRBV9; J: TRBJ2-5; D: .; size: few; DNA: TGTGCCAGCAGCGGAGGGCCAGAGACCCAGTACTTC; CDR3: CASSGGPETQYF
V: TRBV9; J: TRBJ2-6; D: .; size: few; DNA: TGTGCCAGCAGCGGCGGCCAGCCCGGGGCCAACGTCCTGACTTTC; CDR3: CASSGGQPGANVLTF
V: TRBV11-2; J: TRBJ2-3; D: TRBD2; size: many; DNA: TGTGCCAGCAGCTTGCGGGGGTGGGATACGCAGTATTTT; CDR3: CASSLRGWDTQYF
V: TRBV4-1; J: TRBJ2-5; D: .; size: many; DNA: TGCGCCAGCAGCCCTAGCGCTCAAGAGACCCAGTACTTC; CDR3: CASSPSAQETQYF
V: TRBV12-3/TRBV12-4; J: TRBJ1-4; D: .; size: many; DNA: TGTGCCAGCACCCAAGGGGGGGGTGGGGTCTCTAATGAAAAACTGTTTTTT; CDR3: CASTQGGGGVSNEKLFF
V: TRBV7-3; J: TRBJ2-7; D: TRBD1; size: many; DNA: TGTGCCAGCAGCCTTTCCGGGACAGGGTTCTACGAGCAGTACTTC; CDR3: CASSLSGTGFYEQYF
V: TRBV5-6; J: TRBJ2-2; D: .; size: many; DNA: TGTGCCAGCAGCTTGGTGGGCCTAAACACCGGGGAGCTGTTTTTT; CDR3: CASSLVGLNTGELFF